This is a list of T cell receptor beta chains from one sample in a study of blood T cell repertoires in COVID-19. Sequenced by immunoSEQ multiplex PCR; TCRdb stores in-frame clones only, minus some. The data contain 150,000 to 200,000 clones, roughly 90% of them singletons. The sequencing input was peripheral blood. These receptors were collected from a woman in her 70s with acute or convalescent COVID-19. The CDR3 runs from the conserved cysteine through the conserved F or W. D genes are given only for firm matches. Clone size appears in some rows only: once, few, many, or a class for an expanded clone.

V	size	J	D	DNA	CDR3
TRBV5-1	once	TRBJ1-1	TRBD1	TGCGCCAGCAGCCAGGCAGGGGGAAACACTGAAGCTTTCTTT	CASSQAGGNTEAFF
TRBV5-1	.	TRBJ1-1	TRBD1	TGCGCCAGCAACCCGACAGGGGGCGAGAACACTGAAGCTTTCTTT	CASNPTGGENTEAFF
TRBV3-1/TRBV3-2	.	TRBJ2-5	TRBD2	TGTGCCAGCAGCCAAGAACAAGCGGGGGGGCAAGAGACCCAGTACTTC	CASSQEQAGGQETQYF
TRBV11-2	.	TRBJ2-6	.	TGTGCCAGCAGCTTAGATTTCAGGCCCGGGGCCAACGTCCTGACTTTC	CASSLDFRPGANVLTF
TRBV13	.	TRBJ2-7	TRBD2	TGTGCCAGCAGCTCTAGCGGGAGGGCAACCTACGAGCAGTACTTC	CASSSSGRATYEQYF
TRBV2	.	TRBJ2-5	.	TGTGCCAGCAGTGCCTTACAAGAGACCCAGTACTTC	CASSALQETQYF
TRBV2	.	TRBJ1-1	TRBD1	TGTGCCAGAGGACAGGGGATGACTGAAGCTTTCTTT	CARGQGMTEAFF
TRBV5-1	.	TRBJ2-3	.	TGCGCCAGCAGCTTGGACGGTACTAGCACAGATACGCAGTATTTT	CASSLDGTSTDTQYF
TRBV7-3	.	TRBJ2-3	.	TGTGCCAGCAGCTTAGGGGCTGGCACAGATACGCAGTATTTT	CASSLGAGTDTQYF
TRBV6-2/TRBV6-3	.	TRBJ1-1	TRBD1	TGTGCCAGCAGTTACCCCTTCGGACAGGGTAACACTGAAGCTTTCTTT	CASSYPFGQGNTEAFF
TRBV7-9	.	TRBJ1-2	.	TGTGCCAGCAGCCATCGCGGGGGGGCAATACCGCGAAGCTATGGCTACACCTTC	CASSHRGGAIPRSYGYTF
TRBV27	few	TRBJ2-5	.	TGTGCCAGCAGCCCAGGGGCGGCTTGGGAGACCCAGTACTTC	CASSPGAAWETQYF
TRBV5-1	.	TRBJ2-5	.	TGCGCCAGCACCTTTGGTGGGGACAAAAAACAAGAGACCCAGTACTTC	CASTFGGDKKQETQYF
TRBV18	.	TRBJ1-6	TRBD1	TGTGCCAGCTCACCCTCGACAGGGTTAGACTCACCCCTCCACTTT	CASSPSTGLDSPLHF
TRBV5-6	once	TRBJ1-2	.	TGTGCCAGCAGCCCTGACACCTATGGCTACACCTTC	CASSPDTYGYTF
TRBV18	.	TRBJ1-2	TRBD1	TGTGCCAGCTCACCTACAGGGGCTAAAAACTATGGCTACACCTTC	CASSPTGAKNYGYTF
TRBV7-2	.	TRBJ1-6	TRBD1	TGTGCCAGCAGCGCAGTCCCGACAGGGTCCAATTCACCCCTCCACTTT	CASSAVPTGSNSPLHF
TRBV2	.	TRBJ1-1	.	TGTGCCAGCACCGAGGGACGGCCAACCCGGACTAGCGCTGAAGCTTTCTTT	CASTEGRPTRTSAEAFF
TRBV7-9	.	TRBJ2-1	.	TGTGCCAGCAGCTTAGCCCGACAGGTCTCCTACAATGAGCAGTTCTTC	CASSLARQVSYNEQFF
TRBV2	.	TRBJ2-3	TRBD2	TGTGCCAGCAGTGGCCCTAGCGGGAGGGCCGGAGGGACGCAGTATTTT	CASSGPSGRAGGTQYF
TRBV6-1	.	TRBJ1-2	.	TGTGCCAGCAGTGAAGACATGGACTATGGCTACACCTTC	CASSEDMDYGYTF
TRBV6-1	.	TRBJ1-2	.	TGTGCCAGCAGTGAATATAGGCAGGGAAACTATGGCTACACCTTC	CASSEYRQGNYGYTF
TRBV23-1	.	TRBJ2-6	.	TGCGCCAGCAGTCTAAAAGGGGGTAGCGGGGCCAACGTCCTGACTTTC	CASSLKGGSGANVLTF
TRBV5-1	.	TRBJ1-2	TRBD1	TGCGCCAGCAGCTCGGAACAGGGGGGGATCTATGGCTACACCTTC	CASSSEQGGIYGYTF
TRBV5-1	once	TRBJ2-2	.	TGCGCCAGCAGCTTGGACCCGCGCCCGGTCACCGGGGAGCTGTTTTTT	CASSLDPRPVTGELFF
TRBV2	.	TRBJ2-1	.	TGTGCCAGCAGTCCGTACAATGAGCAGTTCTTC	CASSPYNEQFF
TRBV4-1	.	TRBJ1-5	TRBD1	TGCGCCAGCAGCAAAACCCTGACAGGGGGTAGCAATCAGCCCCAGCATTTT	CASSKTLTGGSNQPQHF
TRBV7-9	.	TRBJ1-3	.	TGTGCCAGCAGCTTAAGGGGCGCCGGGCTGGGAAACACCATATATTTT	CASSLRGAGLGNTIYF
TRBV13	.	TRBJ2-2	.	TGTGCCAGCAGCTTACTTCGGGTGTCGGACACCGGGGAGCTGTTTTTT	CASSLLRVSDTGELFF
TRBV7-9	.	TRBJ2-7	TRBD1	TGTGCCAGCAGCTTAGTCGCTCAGGGGGCGGGCGAGCAGTACTTC	CASSLVAQGAGEQYF
TRBV9	.	TRBJ1-1	TRBD1	TGTGCCAGCAGCGTAATACAGGGGATGAACACTGAAGCTTTCTTT	CASSVIQGMNTEAFF
TRBV6-5	few	TRBJ1-1	.	TGTGCCAGCAGCCACAAGATGAACACTGAAGCTTTCTTT	CASSHKMNTEAFF
TRBV5-1	.	TRBJ1-2	.	TGCGCCAGCAGATCAAGCTACGCCGATCACTATGGCTACACCTTC	CASRSSYADHYGYTF
TRBV9	.	TRBJ1-2	TRBD1	TGTGCCAGCAGCGACAGACAGGGACGATATACGGGCTATGGCTACACCTTC	CASSDRQGRYTGYGYTF